This T cell receptor (beta chain) was identified in a study of cytomegalovirus exposure and HLA in healthy donors (dated by TCRdb to 2017 to 2019). Regarding the complete study: An earlier analysis of approximately 600 of the donors reported approximately 270 Gb of sequence data and 100 million to 130 million unique TCR beta sequences from 150 million to 200 million T cells. Around 320 gigabases of sequencing data and approximately 93 million unique TCR sequences were included in an early release covering 550 to 800 HLA-typed donors. The genetic ancestry cluster associated with self-reported Caucasian donors included over 65% of the roughly 380 genotyped donors. The study aimed to test whether cataloging public T cell receptors could reveal signatures of past pathogen exposure. The T cell repertoires of roughly 660 subjects were profiled by immunosequencing and related to cytomegalovirus serostatus. In addition to the first cohort of 650 to 800 subjects, a separate validation cohort of under 150 different subjects was used. To predict cytomegalovirus infection status, the study combined high-throughput TCR immunosequencing, statistical association of individual TCRs with disease status, and machine learning. To study patterns of TCR occurrence, a later analysis re-analyzed previously published TCR beta repertoires from around 660 donors and added high-resolution HLA genotyping. Rather than using new phenotypic data, the later analysis identified candidate immune exposures from TCR beta sequences and from how often those sequences occurred across donors. An earlier analysis of nearly 600 of the donors applied high-throughput TCR beta sequencing to assess whether each TCR beta V gene segment acted as functional or pseudogenic. Donor age, sex, ethnicity and CMV serostatus were compiled together with the repertoire data. A later genetic analysis used genome-wide SNP genotypes for about 55% of the 666 donors, treating that subset as a discovery cohort. All discovery cohort repertoires had been generated on a single sequencing platform. Class I and class II HLA loci were covered by the typing at four-digit resolution. The number of donors typed differed by locus, with roughly 620-630 for A, B, C, DRB1 and DQB1, more than 500 for DQA1, approximately 570 for DPA1, and some 440 for DPB1. Roughly 5 DR-DQ haplotypes were handled as single units for association and clustering, since linkage in the cohort was strong. Across 300 to 400 genotyped donors of the cohort, an average of about 240,000 unique TCR beta nucleotide sequences per donor were sequenced, and roughly 20% of those sequences were non-productive. Broad study findings and their caveats: In a later analysis, several top co-occurrence clusters were reported to appear linked to parvovirus B19, influenza, CMV and Epstein-Barr virus. Roughly uniform sequencing depth across donors was assumed in presence/absence analyses, although this assumption may not hold. A later analysis found that most CMV-associated TCR beta chains appeared HLA-restricted, with HLA associations seemingly driven largely by CMV exposure. Some IMGT-functional V segments, including TRBV6-2 and TRBV6-3, could not be distinguished by the 87-base-pair reads and were therefore excluded. A later analysis found that TCR association rates varied across HLA loci, with DRB1 alleles showing the most associated TCRs and HLA-C alleles the fewest. Only TCR beta chains were sequenced in this cohort, and the absence of alpha or paired-chain data limited detectable features. Compared with equally common non-associated chains, HLA-associated TCR beta chains in a later analysis were more clonally expanded and had lower generation probabilities. The authors suggested that the approach could potentially be generalized to other disease states and immunological phenotypes. While some public TCRs were present in many individuals, most TCR sequences turned up only very rarely across donors. V-gene and J-gene trimming of TCR beta chains was associated with a missense DCLRE1C variant in a later genetic analysis, and the association was replicated in an independent cohort. The study listed 164 TCR beta chains as associated with cytomegalovirus. For the cohort, immune exposure information was limited to CMV serostatus. Three of the identified cytomegalovirus-associated TCR beta chains were confirmed in vitro to be specific for cytomegalovirus antigens. Assigning TCR associations to individual alleles was difficult when HLA alleles, especially DR and DQ, strongly co-occurred. The classifier was reported to diagnose cytomegalovirus status with high specificity and sensitivity in both the original and validation cohorts. The earlier analysis of nearly 600 of the donors excluded over 15 rarely observed V segments, including chromosome 9 orphons, because counts were too low. The sequencing pipeline was judged likely to have produced a cluster of highly shared sequence variants as a technical artifact. In a later analysis, 15,000 to 20,000 TCR beta sequences were associated with specific HLA alleles at a false discovery rate of 0.05. Broadly in line with IMGT annotations, most TCR beta V segments showed up in productive rearrangements about 90% or about 30% of the time in an earlier analysis of approximately 600 of the donors. Correlated functional status among segregating V segments might reflect linkage disequilibrium, but an unknown experimental factor could not be ruled out. Compared with the approximately 600-donor mean, donors in an Asian-associated ancestry cluster had fewer N-insertions in productive TCRs, according to a later genetic analysis. Because HLA typing was unavailable for some donors at each locus, only the typed subset was used in association tests. A further reported finding was that TCR beta sequences accurately predicted the HLA-A and HLA-B alleles for most subjects in the first cohort.

To note about this clone: The specificity of this receptor is unknown. No DNA is shown, since the ends of the CDR3 on it are uncertain; the CDR3 is the one TCRdb lists.

The cohort consisted of 650 to 700 healthy bone marrow donors. At the time of sampling, every cohort member was nominally healthy, though immune exposures that went unrecorded were likely present. The donor was CMV seronegative and was included in the group of several hundred seronegative cohort members. A peripheral blood sample was provided by each donor, and peripheral blood mononuclear cells were used for TCR beta sequencing. The Qiagen DNeasy Blood Extraction Kit was used to extract genomic DNA from the blood cell samples. The library was built by means of the immunoSEQ multiplex PCR assay. A mixture of 60 forward primers for TCR Vbeta segments and 13 reverse primers for TCR Jbeta segments was used in the multiplex PCR. The CDR3 region of rearranged TCR beta genes was amplified from genomic DNA by a multiplex PCR assay. Amplified TCR beta libraries were sequenced as 87-base-pair reads on the Illumina HiSeq System. As for the original processing: A later analysis tallied tens of millions of unique TCR beta chains across the approximately 670 repertoires, and some 10 million of those chains were shared by two or more donors. Raw reads were error-corrected and collapsed into unique sequences with a nearest-neighbor algorithm that merged closely related sequences to remove PCR and sequencing errors. V, D and J gene segments were assigned by aligning CDR3 sequences to IMGT reference sequences. For a sequence to be retained, a match of at least six nucleotides was required to both a V gene segment and a J gene segment. Rearrangements were classified as productive when the CDR3 lacked stop codons and remained in frame with V and J, and all other rearrangements were classified as non-productive. Following IMGT convention, CDR3 was defined as the stretch from the second conserved V-encoded cysteine to the conserved J-encoded phenylalanine. The earlier analysis of some 600 of the donors excluded sequences that lacked an unambiguous match to a single V gene segment. In an earlier analysis of around 600 of the donors, V segments were called functional above 56.7% productive rearrangements and were called segregating when the between-donor standard deviation exceeded 5%. To diagnose cytomegalovirus status from the catalog of TCR beta chain sequences, a statistical classification framework was built. A later analysis assigned V and J genes by comparing TCR nucleotide sequences with IMGT/GENE-DB human TR gene sequences. A later analysis assigned CDR3 sequences and most-parsimonious VDJ recombination scenarios with the TCRdist pipeline. In a later analysis, each TCR beta chain was defined by its CDR3 amino acid sequence together with its V-gene family, and reads lacking a unique V-gene family were excluded. As a way to deal with suspected cross-contamination and a sequencing artifact, a later analysis dropped 450 to 600 nucleotide sequences that were highly shared and had low generation probability. For each public chain, a later analysis derived a clonal expansion index from normalized ranks of inferred template counts within each repertoire. In a later analysis, generation probabilities were computed with a VDJ recombination model fitted to out-of-frame rearrangements, and the resulting probabilities were checked against IGoR. A later analysis scored TCR-TCR, TCR-HLA and TCR-CMV co-occurrence with hypergeometric tests, applying a repertoire-size bias correction to TCR pairs. To estimate false discovery rates, a later analysis permuted the HLA or CMV assignments 20 times. A later analysis grouped co-occurring TCRs with DBSCAN, adding TCRdist sequence similarity when clustering within HLA-allele-positive subsets. Repertoires with fewer than 30,000 or more than 120,000 public chains, plus five repertoires with anomalous nucleotide sharing, were excluded from co-occurrence clustering. TCRdb obtained this table from immuneACCESS and retained in-frame rearrangements with V and J assigned. These tables miss some clones; where compared with another copy, unresolved V genes account for less than half of the shortfall, and the remainder is unexplained. V, J and clone size are taken as reported in that table, and D and trimming were inferred from the DNA itself. This sample comprises 100,000 or so clones, 84% of them detected only once. The ten largest make up more than 0.95% of the sample.

CDR1 and CDR2 are drawn from the germline V gene: LGHNA, YNFKEQ. Inclusive of the bounding cysteine and phenylalanine, the CDR3 is 16 residues long. Sample: PBMCs. The receptor chain draws on TRBV4-2 and TRBJ1-4; TRBD1 is taken as the D call from the table, unchecked against the DNA. The TCR originated in a woman aged 18-29 years in good health and CMV-seronegative. The CDR3 protein is CASSQAAGQEMKNCFF.